The rows below give T cell receptor beta chains drawn from one sample of a study of cytomegalovirus exposure and HLA in healthy donors. Profiled with immunoSEQ multiplex PCR; TCRdb holds only in-frame clones, not every one. The repertoire holds about 300,000 clones, 86% seen once, with 3% to 4% in the top ten. Sequencing used PBMCs. All receptors derive from a man aged 40-49 years in good health and CMV-seropositive. The CDR3 runs from the conserved cysteine through the conserved F or W. The order of the fields is CDR3 length, V gene, clone size, J gene, D gene, CDR3 DNA, CDR3 protein. D genes are given only for firm matches. The size of a clone is reported for some rows only, either as once, few or many, or as a class for expanded clones.

14	TRBV5-1	-	TRBJ2-2	-	TGCGCCAGCAGCTTGAGCAGGTACACCGGGGAGCTGTTTTTT	CASSLSRYTGELFF
16	TRBV5-1	-	TRBJ2-1	TRBD2	TGCGCCAGCAGCCTGGCTTCTAGCGGGAGGGCCAGGGAGCAGTTCTTC	CASSLASSGRAREQFF
11	TRBV30	-	TRBJ1-1	-	TGTGCCACCCAGGGGAACACTGAAGCTTTCTTT	CATQGNTEAFF
15	TRBV29-1	-	TRBJ2-7	-	TGCAGCGTTGACGTGTCAGGGCAGAGCTCCTACGAGCAGTACTTC	CSVDVSGQSSYEQYF
15	TRBV28	-	TRBJ1-2	-	TGTGCCAGCAGCCCCCCGGACACTTTATCCTATGGCTACACCTTC	CASSPPDTLSYGYTF
16	TRBV7-9	once	TRBJ2-3	TRBD2	TGTGCCAGCAGCCTCCCGGGACTAGCGGGAGGAGATACGCAGTATTTT	CASSLPGLAGGDTQYF
13	TRBV19	few	TRBJ2-1	TRBD2	TGTGCCAGTAGTGTCGGGAGGGCGGAAGAGCAGTTCTTC	CASSVGRAEEQFF
14	TRBV28	once	TRBJ1-2	-	TGTGCCAGCAGTTTAGGACAGAATAACTATGGCTACACCTTC	CASSLGQNNYGYTF
14	TRBV18	-	TRBJ2-7	-	TGTGCCAGCTCACCCGGACTCGTGGGCTACGAGCAGTACTTC	CASSPGLVGYEQYF
14	TRBV19	-	TRBJ2-4	-	TGTGCCAGTAGTTCCTCCCCGGGACAAGGAATTCAGTACTTC	CASSSSPGQGIQYF
15	TRBV6-1	-	TRBJ1-2	-	TGTGCCAGCAGTGAAGTTCCCCCCCCCGCCAACTCCCACACCTTC	CASSEVPPPANSHTF
16	TRBV27	-	TRBJ2-1	TRBD1	TGTGCCAGCAGTTTAACGGGACAGAGTACCTACAATGAGCAGTTCTTC	CASSLTGQSTYNEQFF
11	TRBV6-5	-	TRBJ1-2	-	TGTGCCAGCAGTTCAGGGTATGGCTACACCTTC	CASSSGYGYTF
14	TRBV5-6	-	TRBJ1-5	TRBD1	TGTGCCAGCAGCCAGGGACAGGGGGGTCAGCCCCAGCATTTT	CASSQGQGGQPQHF
16	TRBV7-9	-	TRBJ2-7	TRBD2	TGTGCCAGCAGCCACGCCGGGACTAGCGAGGCCTACGAGCAGTACTTC	CASSHAGTSEAYEQYF
14	TRBV10-3	-	TRBJ2-7	TRBD1	TGTGCCATCAATACAGGGGGCGTCCCCTACGAGCAGTACTTC	CAINTGGVPYEQYF
14	TRBV7-2	-	TRBJ2-7	-	TGTGCCAGCAGTCGTACAGGTTACTCCTACGAGCAGTACTTC	CASSRTGYSYEQYF
15	TRBV9	-	TRBJ2-1	-	TGTGCCAGCAGCGACGGGAGCCCCCCCTACAATGAGCAGTTCTTC	CASSDGSPPYNEQFF
17	TRBV6-1	-	TRBJ1-4	TRBD1	TGTGCCAGCAGTGAAAGCGTGACAGGGTATGGAGGCGGTGAACTGTTTTTT	CASSESVTGYGGGELFF
14	TRBV5-4	-	TRBJ2-5	TRBD1	TGTGCCAGCAACCCACAGGGGGCGGAGGAGACCCAGTACTTC	CASNPQGAEETQYF
12	TRBV7-9	-	TRBJ2-3	-	TGTGCCAGCAGCCTCCTCACAGATACGCAGTATTTT	CASSLLTDTQYF
14	TRBV18	once	TRBJ2-3	TRBD1	TGTGCCAGCTCACAACAGGGGAGCACAGATACGCAGTATTTT	CASSQQGSTDTQYF
15	TRBV5-4	-	TRBJ2-1	-	TGTGCCAGCAGCTTGGTATCTAGCCCAACCAATGAGCAGTTCTTC	CASSLVSSPTNEQFF
14	TRBV6-5	-	TRBJ2-7	TRBD1	TGTGCCAGCAGCCGACAGGGTACCGTTGACGAGCAGTACTTC	CASSRQGTVDEQYF
14	TRBV7-2	-	TRBJ1-1	-	TGTGCCAGCAGCCTCTTGCGGGTCGGCACTGAAGCTTTCTTT	CASSLLRVGTEAFF
13	TRBV25-1	-	TRBJ2-7	-	TGTGCCACCCGGGACTCCCTAACCTACGAGCAGTACTTC	CATRDSLTYEQYF
12	TRBV5-6	-	TRBJ1-3	-	TGTGCCAGCAGCTTGGCCAGAAACACCATATATTTT	CASSLARNTIYF
16	TRBV4-3	-	TRBJ2-3	TRBD2	TGCGCCAGCAGCCATGCTAGCGGGTCGAGCACAGATACGCAGTATTTT	CASSHASGSSTDTQYF